This T cell receptor (beta chain) is from a study of identical twins. Study-wide results and caveats: The models systematically underestimated how much out-of-frame TCR alpha was shared in monozygotic twins. Whereas memory repertoires showed no such difference, abundant cord blood beta clonotypes carried fewer insertions. Sharing of beta out-of-frame sequences by twins showed a weaker excess. Some out-of-frame alpha sequences were shared by twins, and these showed excess low generation probability.

Via MiXCR, TCRdb re-called the 5' RACE reads, giving one row per CDR3 protein. Of 300,000 to 400,000 distinct CDR3 sequences in the sample, approximately 9.1% were seen once. Notes on this clonotype: No antigen is known for it.

This CDR3 has 17 residues. The V and J ends lost 0 bases and 1 base, in that order; junction bases with no gene match: 4. Germline CDR1 and CDR2: SGHVS and FQNEAQ. The TCR originated in a woman aged 45-65 years in good health. The chain joins TRBV7-8 to TRBJ2-1, with 9 bases that match TRBD2. The sequencing sample was made of naive T cells sorted from blood. The CDR3 loop is CASSLAGAGGSYNEQFF. CDR3 in DNA: TGTGCCAGCAGCTTAGCGGGAGCGGGAGGTTCCTACAATGAGCAGTTCTTC.